The rows below give T cell receptor beta chains drawn from one sample of a study of CD8+CD57+ T cells in acquired aplastic anemia. Via MiXCR, TCRdb re-called the reads, giving one row per CDR3 protein. Of about 180,000 distinct CDR3 sequences detected, less than 60% appear once; the ten largest clones hold more than 0.85%. The specimen sequenced was sorted CD4+, CD8+, or CD8+CD57+ T cells (not recorded which) from PBMCs. These receptors originate from a human donor with aplastic anemia. CDR3s include the opening cysteine and the closing phenylalanine or tryptophan. The D gene is left open where the match is weak. Not every row has a clone size; where given, it reads once, few, many or a size class.

TRBD1,many,TRBJ1-6,TRBV7-3,CASSLGDRANSPLHF,TGTGCCAGCAGTCTGGGGGACAGGGCAAATTCACCCCTCCACTTT
-,-,TRBJ1-2,TRBV5-1,CASSLESPSRSYTF,TGCGCCAGCAGCTTGGAGTCACCCAGTCGTAGCTACACCTTC
TRBD2,many,TRBJ2-5,TRBV7-8,CASSLGGGAVETQYF,TGTGCCAGCAGCTTAGGCGGGGGGGCCGTGGAGACCCAGTACTTC
TRBD2,-,TRBJ2-1,TRBV2,CASSERGIAGEQFF,TGTGCCAGCAGTGAACGGGGCATAGCGGGAGAGCAGTTCTTC
-,many,TRBJ1-1,TRBV7-2,CASSSPRSGNTEAFF,TGTGCCAGCAGCTCCCCTAGATCGGGGAACACTGAAGCTTTCTTT
-,-,TRBJ1-5,TRBV9,CASSAGPSSNQPQHF,TGTGCCAGCAGCGCGGGACCCAGTAGCAATCAGCCCCAGCATTTT
-,many,TRBJ1-1,TRBV6-1,CAGRGNTEAFF,TGTGCCGGGCGGGGTAACACTGAAGCTTTCTTT
TRBD2,-,TRBJ2-1,TRBV12-3/TRBV12-4,CASSFMAGDPSYNEQFF,TGTGCCAGCAGTTTTATGGCGGGGGACCCCTCCTACAATGAGCAGTTCTTC
TRBD1,-,TRBJ2-3,TRBV20-1,CSASSRTGPDTDTQYF,TGCAGTGCCAGCAGCCGGACAGGGCCCGACACAGATACGCAGTATTTT
-,-,TRBJ2-7,TRBV4-2,CASSPRRGDEQYF,TGTGCCAGCAGTCCTCGACGAGGCGATGAGCAGTACTTC